This T cell receptor beta chain is from a study of control samples from healthy donors and cancer patients. CDR3 length: 18 amino acids. Trimming cost V 1 base and J 2 bases; bases outside gene matches: 12. The germline CDR1 and CDR2 sequences are LGHNA and YNFKEQ. Produced via immunoSEQ multiplex PCR; TCRdb's table is partial and in-frame only. The sample holds roughly 43,000 clones, less than 95% seen once. The genes are TRBV4-2 and TRBJ1-2, with 8 positions matching TRBD1. The clonotype comes from a man aged 60 to 75 in good health. Sequenced: blood. CDR3 sequence: CASSQAGQGDWLNYGYTF. The CDR3 DNA sequence: TGTGCCAGCAGCCAAGCCGGACAGGGTGACTGGCTGAACTATGGCTACACCTTC.